The clone carrying this T cell receptor (beta chain) showed up many times. The CDR3 is 16 amino acids. Germline V gene lookup returns CDR1 DFQATT and CDR2 SNEGSKA (reference sequence). V was cut by 3 bases and J by 5 bases, with 22 bases left in between. The data belong to a study of blood T cells in healthy people across ages. Together with a sample-barcoded 5' primer, a J-beta primer mix was included in a second PCR lasting roughly 6 to 12 cycles. Using its own MiXCR run on the 5' RACE reads, TCRdb lists one record per CDR3 protein. The sample shows 630,000 or so distinct CDR3 sequences, approximately 30% of them seen only once.

The source material was blood. The sequence derives from a woman of 80 years or more in good health. This sequence joins TRBV20-1 and TRBJ2-5; D tentatively fits TRBD1 or TRBD2 (6 bases each). The CDR3 bases are TGCAGTGCTAGCCCCTCGTGGTTGGGGGGCGGGGAGACCCAGTACTTC. Protein sequence: CSASPSWLGGGETQYF.